These 26 T cell receptor beta chains originate from one sample sequenced in a study of cytomegalovirus exposure and HLA in healthy donors. The PCR was carried out with 60 Vbeta primers and 13 Jbeta primers. The protocol was immunoSEQ multiplex PCR, while the TCRdb copy is restricted to in-frame clones and leaves out a portion. The sample has under 200,000 clones; 77% are singletons. Sequencing used PBMCs. The source of these receptors is a woman in her thirties or forties in good health and CMV-seropositive.

The V call is TRBV10-2, the J call TRBJ1-6; D is unresolved. Germline V gene sequence: CDR1 WSHSY, CDR2 SAAADI. CDR3 length equals 12 residues. Trimming took off 5 bases at V and 10 bases at J, with 9 bases between the two ends. DNA for the CDR3: TGCGCCAGCAGTTTAGGAGGATCACCCCTCCACTTT. Protein product: CASSLGGSPLHF.

The CDR3: CASSFWLQGSSGNTIYF. The CDR3, as DNA: TGTGCCAGCAGCTTCTGGCTACAGGGTAGCTCTGGAAACACCATATATTTT. This chain links TRBV5-4 with TRBJ1-3, with D possibly matching TRBD1 (6 bases). Trimming left V 2 bases short and J 0 bases short, with 15 bases between. The CDR3 has 17 residues. CDR1 and CDR2 from the germline V gene are SGHNT and YYREEE (reference sequence).

J is TRBJ2-5 and V is TRBV23-1; D is possibly TRBD2 (6 bases). TRBV23-1 is annotated as an ORF whose role is uncertain. Trimming removed 3 bases at V and 4 bases at J, with 21 bases between. This CDR3 spans 17 amino acids. The CDR3: CASSHPEEGVIRETQYF. The CDR3 DNA sequence: TGCGCCAGCAGTCACCCCGAGGAGGGAGTCATAAGAGAGACCCAGTACTTC.

This sequence joins TRBV19 and TRBJ2-2, with D possibly being TRBD2 (7 bases). The CDR3 has 17 residues. CDR1 and CDR2 (germline): LNHDA, SQIVND (reference sequence). V dropped 0 bases and J dropped 3 bases, with 14 bases sitting between them. The CDR3 coding sequence is TGTGCCAGTAGTATAGACTCCAGGGAGGGGGACACCGGGGAGCTGTTTTTT. It is translated as CASSIDSREGDTGELFF.

The chain couples TRBV2 to TRBJ2-3; 8 positions match TRBD2. V shed 6 bases, J shed 0 bases, and the junction held 17 bases outside the gene matches. The germline V gene has CDR1 SNHLY and CDR2 FYNNEI. The CDR3 runs to 19 residues. The CDR3 DNA reads as TGTGCCAGCAGCACCACGACTAGCGACACGTATCCAAGCACAGATACGCAGTATTTT. Translation gives CASSTTTSDTYPSTDTQYF. Drawing the rest from reference TRBV2 and TRBJ2-3, the complete variable domain is EPEVTQTPSHQVTQMGQEVILRCVPISNHLYFYWYRQILGQKVEFLVSFYNNEISEKSEIFDDQFSVERPDGSNFTLKIRSTKLEDSAMYFCASSTTTSDTYPSTDTQYFGPGTRLTVL.

This rearrangement joins TRBV19 to TRBJ1-5; 9 bases align to TRBD1. The CDR3 spans 15 residues. Germline assignment: CDR1 LNHDA and CDR2 SQIVND (reference sequence). V was pared by 1 base and J by 7 bases, with 5 bases of the junction left unmatched. CDR3 DNA sequence: TGTGCCAGTAGTATAGGGCGACAGGGGGGACAGCCCCAGCATTTT. Translation gives CASSIGRQGGQPQHF. Together with reference TRBV19 and TRBJ1-5, the CDR3 gives the full variable domain: DGGITQSPKYLFRKEGQNVTLSCEQNLNHDAMYWYRQDPGQGLRLIYYSQIVNDFQKGDIAEGYSVSREKKESFPLTVTSAQKNPTAFYLCASSIGRQGGQPQHFGDGTRLSIL.

The chain joins TRBV4-2 to TRBJ2-2; D possibly corresponds to TRBD2 (5 bases). The CDR3 loop spans 16 amino acids. Deletions cut 4 bases from V and 5 bases from J, with 17 bases between. Per the germline V gene, CDR1 is LGHNA and CDR2 is YNFKEQ. DNA of the CDR3: TGTGCCAGCAGCCCCACAACGAGGGTTACAACCGGGGAGCTGTTTTTT. Its translation: CASSPTTRVTTGELFF.

The chain combines TRBV5-1 with TRBJ2-1, with D maybe TRBD2 (6 bases). CDR1 is SGHRS and CDR2 is YFSETQ in the germline V gene. The length of the CDR3 is 14 residues. The V end lost 4 bases, the J end lost 8 bases, and 16 bases lay between the germline ends. In DNA, the CDR3 is TGCGCCAGCAGCCCGGGACTCTTAGAGGATGAGCAGTTCTTC. Translation: CASSPGLLEDEQFF.

This chain uses TRBV6-5 with TRBJ1-6; perhaps TRBD1 as D (5 bases). The V gene lost 0 bases and the J gene lost 7 bases, with 7 bases spanning the gap. CDR3 length equals 14 residues. CDR1 and CDR2 (germline): MNHEY, SVGAGI. CDR3 DNA sequence: TGTGCCAGCAGTTACTCGACAGTAAATTCACCCCTCCACTTT. Residues: CASSYSTVNSPLHF.

V is TRBV19 and J is TRBJ2-3; D is uncertain. The germline CDR1 and CDR2 sequences are LNHDA and SQIVND (reference sequence). This CDR3 is built from 12 residues. Trimming left V 6 bases short and J 6 bases short, with 10 bases between. This CDR3 reads CASRLSGDTQYF. CDR3 nucleotide sequence: TGTGCCAGTAGACTAAGTGGGGATACGCAGTATTTT.

The rearrangement joins TRBV27 to TRBJ1-1, with D perhaps TRBD1 (6 bases). Germline V gene data show CDR1 as MNHEY and CDR2 as SMNVEV (reference sequence). The CDR3 extends over 17 amino acids. The V end was cut by 2 bases, the J end by 3 bases, with 19 bases between. The CDR3 bases are TGTGCCAGCAGTTTAGCTCGTGGGGGGGGCGTGGACACTGAAGCTTTCTTT. This codes for CASSLARGGGVDTEAFF.

The V gene is TRBV11-3, the J gene TRBJ2-1, with 8 bases aligning to TRBD2. This CDR3 is built from 18 residues. CDR1 is SGHNT and CDR2 is YENEEA in the germline V gene. The trim removed 0 bases at V and 0 bases at J, leaving 7 bases unmatched. The CDR3 spells CASSLDQGGTSSYNEQFF. CDR3 DNA sequence: TGTGCCAGCAGCTTAGATCAGGGAGGGACTAGCTCCTACAATGAGCAGTTCTTC.

This clone was found a few times. The rearrangement joins TRBV19 to TRBJ2-5; 10 nucleotides agree with TRBD2. Germline CDR1 is LNHDA and CDR2 is SQIVND (reference sequence). The CDR3 contains 16 residues. V shed 5 bases, J shed 5 bases, and the junction held 11 bases outside the gene matches. Written as DNA, the CDR3 is TGTGCCAGTAGTCCCTCCGTAGCGGGGGGCATGGAGACCCAGTACTTC. Protein: CASSPSVAGGMETQYF.

The chain is built from TRBV5-1 and TRBJ2-3; TRBD1 aligns across 8 bases. V shed 4 bases and J 2 bases; nucleotides not matched to a gene: 6. Germline values: CDR1 SGHRS, CDR2 YFSETQ. CDR3 length: 15 amino acids. CDR3 nucleotide sequence: TGCGCCAGCAGCCCAGGGGGCTTGGTCACAGATACGCAGTATTTT. This encodes CASSPGGLVTDTQYF. Filled out from reference TRBV5-1 and TRBJ2-3, the complete variable domain reads KAGVTQTPRYLIKTRGQQVTLSCSPISGHRSVSWYQQTPGQGLQFLFEYFSETQRNKGNFPGRFSGRQFSNSRSEMNVSTLELGDSALYLCASSPGGLVTDTQYFGPGTRLTVL.

The chain joins TRBV14 to TRBJ1-2, with D perhaps TRBD1 (5 bases). There are 11 residues in the CDR3. Trimming took 2 bases from V and 7 from J, leaving 5 bases between them. Germline CDR1 is SGHDN and CDR2 is FVKESK. In DNA, the CDR3 is TGTGCCAGCAGCCAAAGGGGTGGCTACACCTTC. It is translated as CASSQRGGYTF.

The rearrangement joins TRBV2 to TRBJ1-2, with D perhaps TRBD1 (6 bases). This CDR3 is 12 amino acids long. V lost 8 bases and J 9 bases, leaving 16 bases between the germline ends. CDR1 is SNHLY and CDR2 is FYNNEI in the germline V gene. CDR3 bases: TGTGCCAGCGGGGACACTCGGGATCGCTACACCTTC. It codes for CASGDTRDRYTF.

This chain connects TRBV11-2 to TRBJ1-6; D is ambiguous. This CDR3 region has 15 residues. Germline CDR1 SGHAT, CDR2 FQNNGV. Trimming shortened V by 5 bases and J by 8 bases, and 16 bases separated the two germline ends. The CDR3 DNA follows: TGTGCCAGCAGCGTACGATCGGGTAATGATTCACCCCTCCACTTT. Amino acid sequence: CASSVRSGNDSPLHF. Variable domain in full (rest from reference TRBV11-2 and TRBJ1-6): EAGVAQSPRYKIIEKRQSVAFWCNPISGHATLYWYQQILGQGPKLLIQFQNNGVVDDSQLPKDRFSAERLKGVDSTLKIQPAKLEDSAVYLCASSVRSGNDSPLHFGNGTRLTVT.

V is TRBV7-2 and J is TRBJ2-5; 7 bases agree with TRBD2. The germline gives CDR1 SGHTA, CDR2 FQGNSA. The trim removed 3 bases at V and 5 bases at J, leaving 3 bases unmatched. This CDR3 comprises 13 residues. CDR3 DNA: TGTGCCAGCAGCTTCCCGGGAGGTGAGACCCAGTACTTC. This codes for CASSFPGGETQYF.

The V and J genes are TRBV19 and TRBJ2-3; no firm D call. Germline assignment: CDR1 LNHDA and CDR2 SQIVND (reference sequence). The CDR3 has 14 amino acids. V was pared by 1 base and J by 0 bases, with 5 bases between. CDR3 in amino acids: CASSIAQSTDTQYF. In DNA form, the CDR3 reads TGTGCCAGTAGTATAGCCCAGAGCACAGATACGCAGTATTTT.

The chain employs TRBV9 and TRBJ1-3; possible D gene TRBD1, 5 bases. The germline V and J ends were trimmed by 0 bases and 0 bases, with 16 bases remaining between them. The CDR3 sequence is 18 residues long. In germline, CDR1 is SGDLS, CDR2 YYNGEE. CDR3 DNA: TGTGCCAGCAGCGTAGCGACAGATATGCCCTTCTCTGGAAACACCATATATTTT. Its translation: CASSVATDMPFSGNTIYF.

V is TRBV6-5 and J is TRBJ2-1; TRBD2 matches at 8 bases. The CDR3 length is 16 residues. J was trimmed by 4 bases and V by 0 bases; bases with no gene match: 5. The germline V gene encodes CDR1 MNHEY and CDR2 SVGAGI. The chain's CDR3 is CASSYSASGLYNEQFF. The CDR3 DNA reads as TGTGCCAGCAGTTACTCGGCTAGCGGGCTTTACAATGAGCAGTTCTTC.

The chain carries TRBV7-7 and TRBJ2-5; the D is unclear. Germline values: CDR1 SSHAT, CDR2 FNYEAQ (reference sequence). The CDR3 totals 13 residues. Trimming took off 3 bases at V and 1 base at J, with 6 bases between the two ends. The CDR3 DNA reads TGTGCCAGCAGCTTGAACACCCAAGAGACCCAGTACTTC. This encodes CASSLNTQETQYF.

The chain is built from TRBV28 and TRBJ1-5; 7 positions agree with TRBD1. Germline V gives CDR1 MDHEN, CDR2 SYDVKM. CDR3 size: 13 residues. After removal of 5 bases from V and 7 bases from J, the junction contained 5 bases not matched to a gene. CDR3 sequence (DNA): TGTGCCAGCAGTGGACAGGCAGGCCAGCCCCAGCATTTT. It translates to CASSGQAGQPQHF.

The genes are TRBV5-1 and TRBJ1-1, with D possibly matching TRBD1 (6 bases). V was trimmed by 4 bases and J by 2 bases, leaving 12 bases between them. This CDR3 has 14 amino acids. Germline lookup yields CDR1 SGHRS and CDR2 YFSETQ. CDR3 sequence reads: CASSGQQGNTEAFF. DNA for the CDR3: TGCGCCAGCAGCGGACAACAGGGAAACACTGAAGCTTTCTTT.

The chain has TRBV5-6 and TRBJ2-1, with TRBD2 matching 8 bases. The ends lost 0 bases at V and 5 bases at J; junction bases unmatched: 7. The CDR3 is 16 residues long. Germline V gives CDR1 SGHDT, CDR2 YYEEEE. The CDR3 protein is CASSLVGGGTNNEQFF. The CDR3 region has the DNA TGTGCCAGCAGCTTGGTGGGCGGGGGGACGAACAATGAGCAGTTCTTC.

This chain joins TRBV19 and TRBJ1-4; 8 nucleotides agree with TRBD1. The CDR3 covers 15 residues. Losses at the gene ends were 2 bases for V and 6 bases for J; bases not matched to a gene: 5. Germline V lookup: CDR1 LNHDA, CDR2 SQIVND (reference sequence). The CDR3: CASSITTGGYEKLFF. CDR3 sequence (DNA): TGTGCCAGTAGTATAACCACAGGGGGGTATGAAAAACTGTTTTTT.